The sequence of this T cell receptor beta chain was determined in a study of cytomegalovirus exposure and HLA in healthy donors (dated by TCRdb to 2016 to 2017). Concerning the study at large: According to an earlier analysis of a few hundred of the donors, about 179 million T cells yielded 90 million to 130 million unique TCR beta sequences and around 300 Gb of sequence data. An early release covering around 630 HLA-typed donors comprised about 300 gigabases of sequencing data and around 80 million unique TCR sequences. The genetic ancestry cluster associated with self-reported Caucasian donors included roughly four fifths of the 300 to 400 genotyped donors. The study aimed to test whether cataloging public T cell receptors could reveal signatures of past pathogen exposure. Using immunosequencing, the study profiled T cell repertoires from 666 subjects and related those repertoires to cytomegalovirus serostatus. Besides the first cohort of about 730 subjects, a separate validation cohort made up of 120 different subjects was used. To predict cytomegalovirus infection status, the study brought together high-throughput TCR immunosequencing, statistical association of individual TCRs with disease status, and machine learning. In a later analysis, previously published TCR beta repertoires from 550 to 750 donors were re-analyzed and high-resolution HLA genotyping was added so that TCR occurrence patterns could be studied. Rather than drawing on any new phenotypic data, the later analysis identified candidate immune exposures from TCR beta sequences and the way those sequences occurred across donors. To decide whether each TCR beta V gene segment behaved as functional or pseudogenic, an earlier analysis of nearly 600 of the donors relied on high-throughput TCR beta sequencing. Alongside the repertoire data, information on donor age, sex, ethnicity and CMV serostatus was compiled. A later genetic analysis took genome-wide SNP genotypes for about 55% of the 666 donors and used that subset as a discovery cohort. All discovery cohort repertoires had been generated using a single sequencing platform. Both class I and class II loci were covered by HLA typing, at four-digit resolution. Typing coverage varied by locus: roughly 620-630 donors for A, B, C, DRB1 and DQB1; approximately 520 for DQA1; more than 600 for DPA1; fewer than 480 for DPB1. Roughly five DR-DQ haplotypes were handled as single units for association and clustering, since linkage in the cohort was strong. Across some 400 genotyped donors of the cohort, an average of approximately 200,000 unique TCR beta nucleotide sequences per donor were sequenced, and roughly 20% of those sequences were non-productive.

The cohort comprised some 730 healthy bone marrow donors. All cohort members were sampled while nominally healthy, although unrecorded immune exposures were likely present. The donor was CMV seronegative and was included in the group of a few hundred seronegative cohort members. Each donor provided a peripheral blood sample, and peripheral blood mononuclear cells were used for TCR beta sequencing. Genomic DNA extraction from the blood cell samples was performed with the Qiagen DNeasy Blood Extraction Kit. Paper-wide results and their limitations: Correlated functional status among segregating V segments might reflect linkage disequilibrium, but an unknown experimental factor could not be ruled out. In a later analysis, TCR association rates were found to vary across HLA loci, with the most associated TCRs seen for DRB1 alleles and the fewest for HLA-C alleles. A total of 150 or so TCR beta chains were listed by the study as associated with cytomegalovirus. In a later analysis, HLA-associated TCR beta chains showed more clonal expansion and lower generation probabilities than non-associated chains that were equally common. A further reported finding was that TCR beta sequences accurately predicted the HLA-A and HLA-B alleles for most subjects in the first cohort. Broadly in line with IMGT annotations, most TCR beta V segments showed up in productive rearrangements about 87% or about 30% of the time in an earlier analysis of 587 of the donors. Presence/absence analyses assumed roughly uniform sequencing depth across donors, an assumption that may not hold. A cluster of highly shared sequence variants was judged likely to represent a technical artifact of the sequencing pipeline. For the cohort, immune exposure information was limited to CMV serostatus. An association between a missense DCLRE1C variant and V-gene and J-gene trimming of TCR beta chains was found in a later genetic analysis and replicated in an independent cohort. The authors suggested that the approach could potentially be extended to other disease states and immunological phenotypes. In this cohort, only TCR beta chains were sequenced, and detectable features were limited by the absence of alpha or paired-chain data. The earlier analysis of approximately 540 of the donors excluded over 15 rarely observed V segments, including chromosome 9 orphons, because counts were too low. Cytomegalovirus status was reported to be diagnosed by the classifier with high specificity and sensitivity in both the original and validation cohorts. Compared with the roughly 670-donor mean, donors in an Asian-associated ancestry cluster had fewer N-insertions in productive TCRs, according to a later genetic analysis. Several of the top co-occurrence clusters appeared to be linked to parvovirus B19, influenza, CMV and Epstein-Barr virus, according to a later analysis. HLA typing was unavailable for some donors at each locus, so association tests used only the typed subset. A later analysis found that most CMV-associated TCR beta chains appeared HLA-restricted, with HLA associations seemingly driven largely by CMV exposure. When HLA alleles, especially DR and DQ, strongly co-occurred, attributing TCR associations to individual alleles was difficult. Specific HLA alleles were associated with 15,000 to 20,000 TCR beta sequences at a false discovery rate of 0.05 in a later analysis. Three of the identified cytomegalovirus-associated TCR beta chains were confirmed in vitro to be specific for cytomegalovirus antigens. Most TCR sequences were seen in very few donors, while some public TCRs were found in many individuals. Some IMGT-functional V segments, including TRBV6-2 and TRBV6-3, could not be told apart with the 87-base-pair reads, so those segments were excluded.

The protocol used for the library was the immunoSEQ multiplex PCR assay. A mixture of 60 forward primers for TCR Vbeta segments and 13 reverse primers for TCR Jbeta segments was used in the multiplex PCR. A multiplex PCR assay on genomic DNA amplified the CDR3 region of rearranged TCR beta genes. On the Illumina HiSeq System, the amplified TCR beta libraries were sequenced as 87-base-pair reads. In the authors' own workflow: In a later analysis, some 80 million unique TCR beta chains were counted across the roughly 670 repertoires, and roughly 10 million of these chains were shared by at least two donors. To remove PCR and sequencing errors, raw reads were error-corrected and collapsed into unique sequences using a nearest-neighbor algorithm that merged closely related sequences. V, D and J gene segments were assigned by aligning CDR3 sequences to IMGT reference sequences. For a sequence to be retained, a match of at least six nucleotides to both a V gene segment and a J gene segment was required. Rearrangements were called productive when the CDR3 lacked stop codons and stayed in frame with V and J; all others were non-productive. Following IMGT convention, CDR3 was defined as the stretch from the second conserved V-encoded cysteine up to the conserved J-encoded phenylalanine. In an earlier analysis of around 600 of the donors, sequences lacking an unambiguous match to a single V gene segment were excluded. In an earlier analysis of approximately 590 of the donors, V segments were called functional above 56.7% productive rearrangements and were called segregating when the between-donor standard deviation exceeded 5%. A statistical classification framework was built for diagnosing cytomegalovirus status from the catalog of TCR beta chain sequences. A later analysis assigned V and J genes by comparing TCR nucleotide sequences with IMGT/GENE-DB human TR gene sequences. The TCRdist pipeline was used in a later analysis to assign CDR3 sequences and most-parsimonious VDJ recombination scenarios. In a later analysis, every TCR beta chain was defined by the combination of its CDR3 amino acid sequence and its V-gene family, and reads without a unique V-gene family were dropped. A later analysis removed several hundred highly shared, low-generation-probability nucleotide sequences to deal with suspected cross-contamination and a sequencing artifact. In a later analysis, a clonal expansion index for each public chain was calculated from normalized within-repertoire ranks of inferred template counts. Generation probabilities in a later analysis came from a VDJ recombination model fitted to out-of-frame rearrangements, and those results were checked against IGoR. In a later analysis, hypergeometric tests were used to score TCR-TCR, TCR-HLA and TCR-CMV co-occurrence, with a repertoire-size bias correction applied to TCR pairs. In a later analysis, false discovery rates were estimated by permuting HLA or CMV assignments 20 times. In a later analysis, co-occurring TCRs were grouped using DBSCAN, and TCRdist sequence similarity was added for clustering within HLA-allele-positive subsets. Repertoires with fewer than 30,000 or more than 120,000 public chains, plus five repertoires with anomalous nucleotide sharing, were excluded from co-occurrence clustering. TCRdb provides this immuneACCESS table in a form limited to in-frame rearrangements. Some clones are lacking; in checked studies, under half of them reflect an unresolved V gene, and why the rest are absent is not known. D and trimming were read from the DNA, whereas the V and J calls and clone size are those reported in that table. The sample data list about 98,000 clones, and 60% to 75% of these were observed just once. The top ten hold about 1.3% of the sample.

Concerning this clone itself: Its antigen has not been determined. No clone much larger than this one lies a single base away; base qualities are absent.

The CDR3 covers 14 residues, taking in both the cysteine and the phenylalanine. Of all the DNA, just the CDR3 is kept, 42 bases in frame from base 1. The germline V gene encodes CDR1 SGHDT and CDR2 YYEEEE. V lost 3 bases and J lost 3 bases, and the count of bases not matched to a germline gene is 5. Sequencing was done on a sample of PBMCs. The chain joins TRBV5-6 to TRBJ2-7; 8 central nucleotides agree with TRBD1. The source of this sequence is a female donor in good health and CMV-seronegative. Read as DNA, the sequence is TGTGCCAGCAGCTGGGACAGGAGTAGCTACGAGCAGTACTTC. Translated, this gives CASSWDRSSYEQYF.